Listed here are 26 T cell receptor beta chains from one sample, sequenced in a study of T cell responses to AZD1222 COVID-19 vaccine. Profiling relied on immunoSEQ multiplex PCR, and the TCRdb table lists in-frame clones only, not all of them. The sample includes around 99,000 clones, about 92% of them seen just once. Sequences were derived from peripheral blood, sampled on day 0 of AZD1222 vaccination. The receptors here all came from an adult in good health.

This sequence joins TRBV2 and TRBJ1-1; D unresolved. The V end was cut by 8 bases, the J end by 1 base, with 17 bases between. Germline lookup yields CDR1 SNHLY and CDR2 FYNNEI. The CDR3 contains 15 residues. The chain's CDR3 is CASGEEAGWNTEAFF. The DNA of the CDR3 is TGTGCCAGCGGGGAGGAAGCGGGTTGGAACACTGAAGCTTTCTTT. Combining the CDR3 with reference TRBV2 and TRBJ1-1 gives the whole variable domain EPEVTQTPSHQVTQMGQEVILRCVPISNHLYFYWYRQILGQKVEFLVSFYNNEISEKSEIFDDQFSVERPDGSNFTLKIRSTKLEDSAMYFCASGEEAGWNTEAFFGQGTRLTVV.

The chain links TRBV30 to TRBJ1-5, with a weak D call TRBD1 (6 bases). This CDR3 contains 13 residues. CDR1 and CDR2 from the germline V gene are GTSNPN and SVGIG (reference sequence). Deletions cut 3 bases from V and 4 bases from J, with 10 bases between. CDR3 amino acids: CAWSTGWNQPQHF. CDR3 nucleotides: TGTGCCTGGAGCACAGGGTGGAATCAGCCCCAGCATTTT.

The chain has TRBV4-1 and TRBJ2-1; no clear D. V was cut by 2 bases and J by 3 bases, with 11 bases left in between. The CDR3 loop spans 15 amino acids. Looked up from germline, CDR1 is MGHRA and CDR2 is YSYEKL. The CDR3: CASSQTLALYNEQFF. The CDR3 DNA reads TGCGCCAGCAGCCAAACTCTGGCTCTCTACAATGAGCAGTTCTTC.

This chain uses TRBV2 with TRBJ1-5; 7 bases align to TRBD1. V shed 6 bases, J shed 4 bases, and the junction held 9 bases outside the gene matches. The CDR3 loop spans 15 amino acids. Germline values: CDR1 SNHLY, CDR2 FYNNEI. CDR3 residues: CASSFPGTVNQPQHF. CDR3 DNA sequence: TGTGCCAGCAGCTTTCCCGGGACAGTTAATCAGCCCCAGCATTTT.

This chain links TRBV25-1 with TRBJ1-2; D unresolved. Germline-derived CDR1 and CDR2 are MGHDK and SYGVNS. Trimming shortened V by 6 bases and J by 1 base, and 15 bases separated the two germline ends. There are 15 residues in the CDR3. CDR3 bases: TGTGCCAGCAGCCTGGCACACAGCCGTAACTATGGCTACACCTTC. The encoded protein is CASSLAHSRNYGYTF.

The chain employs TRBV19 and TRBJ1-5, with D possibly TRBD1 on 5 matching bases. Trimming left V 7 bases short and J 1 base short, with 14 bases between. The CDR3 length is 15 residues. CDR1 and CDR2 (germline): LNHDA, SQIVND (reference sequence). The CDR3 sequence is CASIPGWGSNQPQHF. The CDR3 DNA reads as TGTGCCAGTATCCCGGGGTGGGGGAGCAATCAGCCCCAGCATTTT.

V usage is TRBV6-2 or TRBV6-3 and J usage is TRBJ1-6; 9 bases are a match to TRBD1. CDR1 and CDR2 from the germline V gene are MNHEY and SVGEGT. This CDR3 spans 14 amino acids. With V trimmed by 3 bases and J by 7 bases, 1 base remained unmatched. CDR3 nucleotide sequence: TGTGCCAGCAGTTATGGGACAGGGAATTCACCCCTCCACTTT. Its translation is CASSYGTGNSPLHF.

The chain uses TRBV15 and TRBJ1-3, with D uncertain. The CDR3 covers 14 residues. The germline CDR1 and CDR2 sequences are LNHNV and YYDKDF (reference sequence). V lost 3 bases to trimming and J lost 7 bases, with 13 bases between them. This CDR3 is CATSSRPLWNTIYF. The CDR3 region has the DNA TGTGCCACCAGCAGCCGACCCCTCTGGAACACCATATATTTT.

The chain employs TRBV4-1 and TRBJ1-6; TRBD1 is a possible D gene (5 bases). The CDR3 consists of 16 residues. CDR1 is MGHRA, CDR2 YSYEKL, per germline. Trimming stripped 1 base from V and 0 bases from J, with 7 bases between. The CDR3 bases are TGCGCCAGCAGCCAAGGAGGGGTCTCCTATAATTCACCCCTCCACTTT. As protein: CASSQGGVSYNSPLHF.

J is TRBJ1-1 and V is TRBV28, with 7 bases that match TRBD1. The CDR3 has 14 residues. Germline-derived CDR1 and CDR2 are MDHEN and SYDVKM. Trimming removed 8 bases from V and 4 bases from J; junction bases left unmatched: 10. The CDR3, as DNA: TGTGCCAGCCCGCCCACAGGGGTCAGCACTGAAGCTTTCTTT. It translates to CASPPTGVSTEAFF.

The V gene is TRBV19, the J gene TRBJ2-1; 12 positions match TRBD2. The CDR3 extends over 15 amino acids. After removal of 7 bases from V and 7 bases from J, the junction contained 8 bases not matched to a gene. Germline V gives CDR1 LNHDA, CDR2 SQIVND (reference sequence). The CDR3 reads CASTKGLAGGNEQFF. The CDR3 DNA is TGTGCCAGTACCAAGGGACTAGCGGGTGGAAATGAGCAGTTCTTC. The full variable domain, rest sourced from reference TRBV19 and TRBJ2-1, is DGGITQSPKYLFRKEGQNVTLSCEQNLNHDAMYWYRQDPGQGLRLIYYSQIVNDFQKGDIAEGYSVSREKKESFPLTVTSAQKNPTAFYLCASTKGLAGGNEQFFGPGTRLTVL.

For the CDR3, the DNA is TGTGCCAGCAGCCAATTTCGGACTCACGCGTACGAGCAGTACTTC. Encoded protein: CASSQFRTHAYEQYF. This sequence joins TRBV14 and TRBJ2-7; D perhaps matches TRBD2 (5 bases). The CDR3 runs 15 residues. V lost 2 bases, J lost 4 bases, and 15 bases lay in between. The germline gives CDR1 SGHDN, CDR2 FVKESK.

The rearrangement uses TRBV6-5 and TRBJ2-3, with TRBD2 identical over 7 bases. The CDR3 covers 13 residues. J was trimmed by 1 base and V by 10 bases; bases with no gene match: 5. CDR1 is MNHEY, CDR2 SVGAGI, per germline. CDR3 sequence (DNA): TGTGCCATCCGGGGGGTTGGCACAGATACGCAGTATTTT. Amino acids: CAIRGVGTDTQYF.

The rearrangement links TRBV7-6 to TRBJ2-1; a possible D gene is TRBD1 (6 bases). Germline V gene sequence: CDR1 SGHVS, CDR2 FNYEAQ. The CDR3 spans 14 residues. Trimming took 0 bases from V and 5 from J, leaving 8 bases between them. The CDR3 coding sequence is TGTGCCAGCAGCTTAGCGGGGGCCCACAATGAGCAGTTCTTC. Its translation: CASSLAGAHNEQFF.

As DNA, the CDR3 is TGTGCCAGCAGCCTTGGGGTCTCTGGGGCCAACGTCCTGACTTTC. Amino acid sequence: CASSLGVSGANVLTF. J is TRBJ2-6 and V is TRBV9; no reliable D call. Germline loops: CDR1 SGDLS, CDR2 YYNGEE. Trimming shortened V by 4 bases and J by 0 bases, and 8 bases separated the two germline ends. CDR3 size: 15 residues.

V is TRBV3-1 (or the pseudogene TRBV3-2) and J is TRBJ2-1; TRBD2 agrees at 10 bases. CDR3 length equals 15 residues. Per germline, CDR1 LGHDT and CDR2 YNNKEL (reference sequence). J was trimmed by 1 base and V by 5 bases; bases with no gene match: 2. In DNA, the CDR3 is TGTGCCAGCAGCAAAGCGGGGGGGTCCTACAATGAGCAGTTCTTC. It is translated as CASSKAGGSYNEQFF.

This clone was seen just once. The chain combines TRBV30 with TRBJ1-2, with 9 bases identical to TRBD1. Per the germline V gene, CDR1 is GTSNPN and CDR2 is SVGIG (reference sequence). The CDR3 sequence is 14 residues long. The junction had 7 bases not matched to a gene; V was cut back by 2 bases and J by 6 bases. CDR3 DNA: TGTGCCTGGAGTCGGGACAGGGTAGCTGATGGCTACACCTTC. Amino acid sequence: CAWSRDRVADGYTF.

CDR3 bases: TGTGCCAGCAGCGTAGGGGAGTGGACAGATACGCAGTATTTT. Translation: CASSVGEWTDTQYF. J is TRBJ2-3 and V is TRBV9; D possibly corresponds to TRBD2 (5 bases). V was shortened by 0 bases and J by 3 bases, with 8 bases between the two germline ends. CDR1 and CDR2 from the germline V gene are SGDLS and YYNGEE. This CDR3 is 14 amino acids long.

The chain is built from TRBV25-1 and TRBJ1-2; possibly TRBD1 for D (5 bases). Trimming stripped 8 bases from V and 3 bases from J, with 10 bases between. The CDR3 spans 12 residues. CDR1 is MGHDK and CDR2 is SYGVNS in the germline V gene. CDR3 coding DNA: TGTGCCAGCGGACCGGGGGACTATGGCTACACCTTC. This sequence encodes CASGPGDYGYTF.

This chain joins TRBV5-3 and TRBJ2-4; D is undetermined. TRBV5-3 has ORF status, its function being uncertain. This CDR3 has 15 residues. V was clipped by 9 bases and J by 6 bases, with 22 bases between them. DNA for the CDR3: TGTGCCACCAGCCTGTATCTCCAAAACTCAAACATTCAGTACTTC. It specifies CATSLYLQNSNIQYF.

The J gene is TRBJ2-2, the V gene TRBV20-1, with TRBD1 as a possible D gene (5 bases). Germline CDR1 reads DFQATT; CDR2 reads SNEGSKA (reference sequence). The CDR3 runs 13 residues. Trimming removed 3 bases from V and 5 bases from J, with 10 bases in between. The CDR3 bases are TGCAGTGCTAGTCCCAGGGAAACCGGGGAGCTGTTTTTT. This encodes CSASPRETGELFF.

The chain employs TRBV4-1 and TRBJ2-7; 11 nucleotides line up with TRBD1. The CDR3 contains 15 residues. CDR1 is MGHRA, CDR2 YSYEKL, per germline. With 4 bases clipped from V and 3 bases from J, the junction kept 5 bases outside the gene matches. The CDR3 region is CASSPGQGAGYEQYF. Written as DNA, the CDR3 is TGCGCCAGCAGCCCCGGACAGGGGGCGGGCTACGAGCAGTACTTC.

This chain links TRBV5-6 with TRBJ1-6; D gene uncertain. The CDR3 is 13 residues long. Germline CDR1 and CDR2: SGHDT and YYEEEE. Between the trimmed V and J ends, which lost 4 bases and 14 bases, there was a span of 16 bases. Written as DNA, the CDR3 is TGTGCCAGCAGCATGACGGGGTTTTGGGCCCTCCACTTT. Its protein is CASSMTGFWALHF. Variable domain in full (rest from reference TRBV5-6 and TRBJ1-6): DAGVTQSPTHLIKTRGQQVTLRCSPKSGHDTVSWYQQALGQGPQFIFQYYEEEERQRGNFPDRFSGHQFPNYSSELNVNALLLGDSALYLCASSMTGFWALHFGNGTRLTVT.

CDR3 protein: CASSLELASNEQFF. Here the CDR3 DNA reads TGTGCCAGCAGTTTGGAACTAGCGAGCAATGAGCAGTTCTTC. The chain employs TRBV27 and TRBJ2-1; 7 bases match TRBD2. Trimming took 3 bases from V and 6 from J; bases not matched to a gene: 5. Germline V lookup: CDR1 MNHEY, CDR2 SMNVEV (reference sequence). The CDR3 is made up of 14 amino acids.

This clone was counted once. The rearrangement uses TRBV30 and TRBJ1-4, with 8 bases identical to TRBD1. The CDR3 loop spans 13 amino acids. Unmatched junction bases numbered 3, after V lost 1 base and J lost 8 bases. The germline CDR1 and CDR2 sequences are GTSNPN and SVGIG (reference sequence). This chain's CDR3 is CAWSEGQGEKLFF. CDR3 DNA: TGTGCCTGGAGTGAAGGACAGGGCGAAAAACTGTTTTTT.

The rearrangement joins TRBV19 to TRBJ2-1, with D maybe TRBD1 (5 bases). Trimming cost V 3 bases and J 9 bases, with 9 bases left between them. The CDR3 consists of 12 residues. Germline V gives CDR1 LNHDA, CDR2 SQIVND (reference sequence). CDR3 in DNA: TGTGCCAGTAGTATTCAGGGATTTGAGCAGTTCTTC. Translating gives CASSIQGFEQFF.